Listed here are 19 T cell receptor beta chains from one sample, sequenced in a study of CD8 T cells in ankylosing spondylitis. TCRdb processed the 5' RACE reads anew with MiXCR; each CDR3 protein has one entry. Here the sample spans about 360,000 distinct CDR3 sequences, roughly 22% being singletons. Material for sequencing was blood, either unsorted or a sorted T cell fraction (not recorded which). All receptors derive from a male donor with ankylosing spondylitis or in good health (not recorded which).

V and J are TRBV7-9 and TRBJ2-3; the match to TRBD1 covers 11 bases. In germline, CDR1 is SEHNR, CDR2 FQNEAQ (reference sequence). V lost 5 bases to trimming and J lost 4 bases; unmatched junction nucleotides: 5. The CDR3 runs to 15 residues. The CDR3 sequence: CASSRPGQGADTQYF. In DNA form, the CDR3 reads TGTGCCAGCAGCCGACCGGGACAGGGGGCAGATACGCAGTATTTT. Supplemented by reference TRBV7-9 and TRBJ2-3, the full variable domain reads DTGVSQNPRHKITKRGQNVTFRCDPISEHNRLYWYRQTLGQGPEFLTYFQNEAQLEKSRLLSDRFSAERPKGSFSTLEIQRTEQGDSAMYLCASSRPGQGADTQYFGPGTRLTVL.

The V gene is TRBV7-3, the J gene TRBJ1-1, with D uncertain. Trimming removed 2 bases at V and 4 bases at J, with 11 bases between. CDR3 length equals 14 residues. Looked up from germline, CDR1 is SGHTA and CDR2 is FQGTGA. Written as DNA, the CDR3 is TGTGCCAGCAGCTTAGAAGGGTTGGGCACTGAAGCTTTCTTT. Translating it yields CASSLEGLGTEAFF.

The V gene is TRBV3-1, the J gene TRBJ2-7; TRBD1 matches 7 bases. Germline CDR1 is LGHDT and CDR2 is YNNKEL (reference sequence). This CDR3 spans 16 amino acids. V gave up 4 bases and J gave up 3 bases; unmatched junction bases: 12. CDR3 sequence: CASSPGTDSDYYEQYF. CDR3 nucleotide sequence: TGTGCCAGCAGCCCCGGGACAGATTCCGATTACTACGAGCAGTACTTC.

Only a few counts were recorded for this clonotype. DNA of the CDR3: TGTGCCAGCAGCCAAGTCTTAACACCTAATAACTATGGCTACACCTTC. Translating it yields CASSQVLTPNNYGYTF. The chain is built from TRBV4-2 and TRBJ1-2, with D uncertain. With 1 base removed from V and 1 base from J, the gap between germline ends came to 13 bases. In germline, CDR1 is LGHNA, CDR2 YNFKEQ. The CDR3 length is 16 residues.

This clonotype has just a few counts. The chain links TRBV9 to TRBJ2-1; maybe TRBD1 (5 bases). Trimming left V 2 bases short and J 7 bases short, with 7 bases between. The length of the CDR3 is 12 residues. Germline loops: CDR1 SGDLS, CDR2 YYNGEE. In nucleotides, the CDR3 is TGTGCCAGCAGCGTGGGGCAGAATGAGCAGTTCTTC. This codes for CASSVGQNEQFF.

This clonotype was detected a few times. CDR3 loop: CASSVRQEQYEQYF. CDR3 sequence (DNA): TGCGCCAGCAGCGTACGACAGGAGCAATACGAGCAGTACTTC. V gene TRBV5-1 combines with J gene TRBJ2-7; a weak D match, TRBD1 (6 bases). This CDR3 spans 14 amino acids. The germline V gene has CDR1 SGHRS and CDR2 YFSETQ. Trimming removed 4 bases from V and 4 bases from J, with 15 bases in between. The variable domain in full, with the rest retrieved from reference TRBV5-1 and TRBJ2-7, is KAGVTQTPRYLIKTRGQQVTLSCSPISGHRSVSWYQQTPGQGLQFLFEYFSETQRNKGNFPGRFSGRQFSNSRSEMNVSTLELGDSALYLCASSVRQEQYEQYFGPGTRLTVT.

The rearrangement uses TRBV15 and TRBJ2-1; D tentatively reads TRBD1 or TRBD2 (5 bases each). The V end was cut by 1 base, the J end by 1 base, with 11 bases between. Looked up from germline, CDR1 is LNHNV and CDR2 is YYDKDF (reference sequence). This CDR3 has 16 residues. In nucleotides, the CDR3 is TGTGCCACCAGCAGAGGTCAGGGACCTTCCTACAATGAGCAGTTCTTC. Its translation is CATSRGQGPSYNEQFF.

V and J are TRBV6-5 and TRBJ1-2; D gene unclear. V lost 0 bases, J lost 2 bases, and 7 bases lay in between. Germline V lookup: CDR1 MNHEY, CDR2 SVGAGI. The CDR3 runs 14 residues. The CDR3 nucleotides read TGTGCCAGCAGTTACTCGGAGGAAAACTATGGCTACACCTTC. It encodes CASSYSEENYGYTF.

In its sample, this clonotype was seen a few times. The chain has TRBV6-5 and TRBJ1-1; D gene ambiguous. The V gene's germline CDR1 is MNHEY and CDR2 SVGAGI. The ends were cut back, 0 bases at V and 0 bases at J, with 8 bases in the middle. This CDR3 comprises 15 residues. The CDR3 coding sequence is TGTGCCAGCAGTTACTCGAGTCAGGTGAACACTGAAGCTTTCTTT. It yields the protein CASSYSSQVNTEAFF.

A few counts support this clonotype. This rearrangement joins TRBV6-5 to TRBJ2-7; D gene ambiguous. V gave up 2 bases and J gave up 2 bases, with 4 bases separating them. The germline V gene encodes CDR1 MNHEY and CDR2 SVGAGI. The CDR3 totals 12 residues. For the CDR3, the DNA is TGTGCCAGCAGTTACAATCCCTACGAGCAGTACTTC. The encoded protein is CASSYNPYEQYF.

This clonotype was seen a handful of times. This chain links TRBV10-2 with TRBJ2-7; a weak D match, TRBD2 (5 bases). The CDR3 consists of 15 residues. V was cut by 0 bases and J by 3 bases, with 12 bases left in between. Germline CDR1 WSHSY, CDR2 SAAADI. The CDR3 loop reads CASSESGYGGYEQYF. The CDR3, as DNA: TGCGCCAGCAGTGAGTCCGGGTATGGAGGCTACGAGCAGTACTTC.

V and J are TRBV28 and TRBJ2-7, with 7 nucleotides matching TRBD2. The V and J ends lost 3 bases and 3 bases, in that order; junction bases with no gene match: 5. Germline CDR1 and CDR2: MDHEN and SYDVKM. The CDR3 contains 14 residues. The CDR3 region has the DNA TGTGCCAGCAGTTTTACTGCTAGCGGCTACGAGCAGTACTTC. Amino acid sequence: CASSFTASGYEQYF.

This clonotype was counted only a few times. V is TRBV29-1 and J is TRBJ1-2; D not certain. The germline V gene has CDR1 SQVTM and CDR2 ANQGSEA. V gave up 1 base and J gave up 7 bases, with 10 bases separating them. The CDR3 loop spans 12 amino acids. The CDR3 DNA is TGCAGCGTTGAAGTACAGTACTTTGGCTACACCTTC. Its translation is CSVEVQYFGYTF. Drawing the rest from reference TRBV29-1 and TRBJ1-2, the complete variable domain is SAVISQKPSRDICQRGTSLTIQCQVDSQVTMMFWYRQQPGQSLTLIATANQGSEATYESGFVIDKFPISRPNLTFSTLTVSNMSPEDSSIYLCSVEVQYFGYTFGSGTRLTVV.

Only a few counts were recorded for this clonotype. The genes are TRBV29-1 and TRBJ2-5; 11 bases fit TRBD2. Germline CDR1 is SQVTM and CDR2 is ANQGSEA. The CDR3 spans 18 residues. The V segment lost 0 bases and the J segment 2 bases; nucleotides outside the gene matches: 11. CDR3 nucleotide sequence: TGCAGCGTTGAAGATCCCCTTAGCGGGGGGGCGGAACAAGAGACCCAGTACTTC. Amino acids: CSVEDPLSGGAEQETQYF.

The CDR3 region is CSARDGAGGLHEQYF. CDR3 coding DNA: TGCAGTGCTAGAGATGGGGCAGGGGGGCTCCACGAGCAGTACTTC. The chain has TRBV20-1 and TRBJ2-7, with D tentatively TRBD1 (7 bases). This CDR3 has 15 residues. From germline, CDR1 is DFQATT and CDR2 SNEGSKA (reference sequence). V was clipped by 0 bases and J by 5 bases, with 17 bases between them.

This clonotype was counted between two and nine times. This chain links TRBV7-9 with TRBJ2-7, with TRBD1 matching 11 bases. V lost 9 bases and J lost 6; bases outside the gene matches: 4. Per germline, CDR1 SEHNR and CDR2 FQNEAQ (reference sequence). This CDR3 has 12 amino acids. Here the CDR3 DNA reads TGTGCCAGTACCGGGACAGGGGGCGAGCAGTACTTC. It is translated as CASTGTGGEQYF. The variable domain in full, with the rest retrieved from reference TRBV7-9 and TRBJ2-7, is DTGVSQNPRHKITKRGQNVTFRCDPISEHNRLYWYRQTLGQGPEFLTYFQNEAQLEKSRLLSDRFSAERPKGSFSTLEIQRTEQGDSAMYLCASTGTGGEQYFGPGTRLTVT.

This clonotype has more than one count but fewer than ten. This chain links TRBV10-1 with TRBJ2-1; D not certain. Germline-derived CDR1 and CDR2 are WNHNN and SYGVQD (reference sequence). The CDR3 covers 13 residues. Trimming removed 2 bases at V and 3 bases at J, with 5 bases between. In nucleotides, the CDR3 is TGCGCCAGCAGTGAGGGGTTCTACAATGAGCAGTTCTTC. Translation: CASSEGFYNEQFF.

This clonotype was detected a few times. CDR3 nucleotide sequence: TGCAGCGTAACCGGGACTTCCTATGGCTACACCTTC. It translates to CSVTGTSYGYTF. The J gene is TRBJ1-2, the V gene TRBV29-1; possible D gene TRBD1, 5 bases. CDR3 length equals 12 residues. Germline loops: CDR1 SQVTM, CDR2 ANQGSEA. V dropped 6 bases and J dropped 4 bases, with 12 bases sitting between them.

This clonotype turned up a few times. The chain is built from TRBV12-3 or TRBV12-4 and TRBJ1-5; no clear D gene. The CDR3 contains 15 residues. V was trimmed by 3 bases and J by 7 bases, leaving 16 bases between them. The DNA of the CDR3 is TGTGCCAGCAGTTTCGCATCCGCGAGTGACCAGCCCCAGCATTTT. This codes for CASSFASASDQPQHF.